This T cell receptor (beta chain) was captured in a study of T cell responses to AZD1222 COVID-19 vaccine. CDR3 length: 17 residues. With 4 bases removed from V and 2 bases from J, the gap between germline ends came to 19 bases. Sequenced by immunoSEQ multiplex PCR; TCRdb stores in-frame clones only, minus some. The sample shows roughly 150,000 clones, around nine tenths of them seen only once. The TCR was taken from an adult in good health. The rearrangement joins TRBV5-3 to TRBJ1-3; D gene uncertain. TRBV5-3 belongs to the ORF category, with a function that is uncertain. Material: peripheral blood, obtained on day 0 of AZD1222 vaccination. The CDR3 region has the DNA TGTGCCAGAAGCCCCCGAGGAGGGAGAAAACCTGGAAACACCATATATTTT. Its translation is CARSPRGGRKPGNTIYF.